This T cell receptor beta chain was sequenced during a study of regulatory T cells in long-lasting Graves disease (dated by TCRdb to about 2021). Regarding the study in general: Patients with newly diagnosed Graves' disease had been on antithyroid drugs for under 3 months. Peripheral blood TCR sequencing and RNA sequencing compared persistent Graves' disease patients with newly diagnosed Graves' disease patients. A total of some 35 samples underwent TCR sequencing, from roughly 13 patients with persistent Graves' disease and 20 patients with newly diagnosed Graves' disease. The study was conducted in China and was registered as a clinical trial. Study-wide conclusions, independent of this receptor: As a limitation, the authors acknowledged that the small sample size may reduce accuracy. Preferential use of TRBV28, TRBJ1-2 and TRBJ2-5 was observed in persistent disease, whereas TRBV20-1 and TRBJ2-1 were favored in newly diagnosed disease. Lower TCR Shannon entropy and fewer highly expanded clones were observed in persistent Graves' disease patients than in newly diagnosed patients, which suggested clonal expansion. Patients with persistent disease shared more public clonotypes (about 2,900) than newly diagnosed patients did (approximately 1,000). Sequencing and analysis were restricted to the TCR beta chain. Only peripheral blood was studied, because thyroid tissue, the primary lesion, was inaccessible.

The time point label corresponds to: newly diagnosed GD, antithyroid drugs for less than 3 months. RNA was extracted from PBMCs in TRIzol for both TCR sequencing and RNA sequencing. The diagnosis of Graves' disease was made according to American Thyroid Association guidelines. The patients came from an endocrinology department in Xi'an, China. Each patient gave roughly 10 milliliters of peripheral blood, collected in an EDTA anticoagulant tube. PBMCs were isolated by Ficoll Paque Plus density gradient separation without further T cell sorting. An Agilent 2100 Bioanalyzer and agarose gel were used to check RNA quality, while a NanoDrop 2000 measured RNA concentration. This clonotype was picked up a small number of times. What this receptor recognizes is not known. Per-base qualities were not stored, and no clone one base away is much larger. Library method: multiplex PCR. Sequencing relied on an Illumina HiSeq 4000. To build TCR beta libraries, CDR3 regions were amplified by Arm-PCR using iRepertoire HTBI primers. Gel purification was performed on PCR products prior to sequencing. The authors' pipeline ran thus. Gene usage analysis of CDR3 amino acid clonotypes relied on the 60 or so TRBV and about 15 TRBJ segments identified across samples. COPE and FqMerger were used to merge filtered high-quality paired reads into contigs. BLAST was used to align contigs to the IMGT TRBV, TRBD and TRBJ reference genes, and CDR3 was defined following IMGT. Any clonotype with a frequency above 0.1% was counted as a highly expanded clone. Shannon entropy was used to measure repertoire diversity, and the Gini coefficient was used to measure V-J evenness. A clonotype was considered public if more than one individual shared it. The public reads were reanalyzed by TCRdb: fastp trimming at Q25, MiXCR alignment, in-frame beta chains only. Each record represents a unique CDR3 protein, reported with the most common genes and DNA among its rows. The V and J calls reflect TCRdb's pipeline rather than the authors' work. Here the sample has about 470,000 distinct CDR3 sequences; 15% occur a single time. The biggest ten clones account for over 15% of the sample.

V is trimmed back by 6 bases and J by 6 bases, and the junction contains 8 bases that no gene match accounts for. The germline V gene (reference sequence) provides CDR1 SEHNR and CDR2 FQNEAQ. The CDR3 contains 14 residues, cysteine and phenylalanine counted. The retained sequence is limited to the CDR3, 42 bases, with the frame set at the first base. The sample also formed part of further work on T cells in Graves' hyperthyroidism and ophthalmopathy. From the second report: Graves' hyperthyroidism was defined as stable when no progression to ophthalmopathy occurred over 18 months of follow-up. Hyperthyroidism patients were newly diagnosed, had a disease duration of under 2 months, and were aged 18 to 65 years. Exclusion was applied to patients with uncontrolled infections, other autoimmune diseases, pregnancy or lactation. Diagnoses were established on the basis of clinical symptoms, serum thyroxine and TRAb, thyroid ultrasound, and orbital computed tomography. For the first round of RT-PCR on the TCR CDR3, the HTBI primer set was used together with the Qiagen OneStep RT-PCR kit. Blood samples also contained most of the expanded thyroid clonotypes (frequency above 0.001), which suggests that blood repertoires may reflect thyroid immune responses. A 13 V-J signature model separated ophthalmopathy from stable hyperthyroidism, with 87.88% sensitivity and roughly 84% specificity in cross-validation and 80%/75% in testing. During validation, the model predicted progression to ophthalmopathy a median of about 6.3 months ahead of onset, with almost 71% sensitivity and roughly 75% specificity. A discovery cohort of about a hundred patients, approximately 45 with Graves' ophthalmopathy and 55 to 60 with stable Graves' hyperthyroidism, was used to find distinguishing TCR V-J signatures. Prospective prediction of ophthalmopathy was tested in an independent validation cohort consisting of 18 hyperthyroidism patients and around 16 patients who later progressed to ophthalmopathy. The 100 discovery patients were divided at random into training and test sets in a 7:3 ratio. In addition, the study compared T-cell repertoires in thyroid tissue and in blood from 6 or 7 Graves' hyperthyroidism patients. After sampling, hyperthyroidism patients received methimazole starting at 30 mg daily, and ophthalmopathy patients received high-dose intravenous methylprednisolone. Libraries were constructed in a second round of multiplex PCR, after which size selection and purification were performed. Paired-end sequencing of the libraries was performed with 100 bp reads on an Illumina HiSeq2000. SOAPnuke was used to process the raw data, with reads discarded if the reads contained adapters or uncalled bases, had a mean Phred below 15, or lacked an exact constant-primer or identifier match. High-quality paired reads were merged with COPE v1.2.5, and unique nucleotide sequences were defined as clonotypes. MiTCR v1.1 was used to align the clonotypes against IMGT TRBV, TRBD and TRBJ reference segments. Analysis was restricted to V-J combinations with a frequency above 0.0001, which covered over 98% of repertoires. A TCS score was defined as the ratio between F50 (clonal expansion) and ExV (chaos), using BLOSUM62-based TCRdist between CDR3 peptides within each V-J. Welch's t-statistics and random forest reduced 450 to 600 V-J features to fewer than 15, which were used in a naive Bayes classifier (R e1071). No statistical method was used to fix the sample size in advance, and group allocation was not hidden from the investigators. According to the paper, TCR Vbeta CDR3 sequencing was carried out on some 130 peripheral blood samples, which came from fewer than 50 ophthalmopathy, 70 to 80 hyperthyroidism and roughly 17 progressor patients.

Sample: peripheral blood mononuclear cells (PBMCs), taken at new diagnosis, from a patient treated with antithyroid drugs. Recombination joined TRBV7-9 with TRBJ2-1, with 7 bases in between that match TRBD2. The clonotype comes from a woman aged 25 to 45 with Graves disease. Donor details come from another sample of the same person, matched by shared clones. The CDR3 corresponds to CASSSGTTLNEQFF. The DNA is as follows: TGTGCCAGCAGTTCCGGGACTACCCTCAATGAGCAGTTCTTC.